This T cell receptor (beta chain) was sequenced in a study of T cells in Graves' hyperthyroidism and ophthalmopathy. CDR3 size: 13 residues. V was clipped by 4 bases and J by 6 bases, with 12 bases between them. CDR1 is MNHEY and CDR2 is SVGAGI in the germline V gene. TCR beta CDR3 regions were amplified from RNA transcripts. During a first-round RT-PCR of the TCR CDR3, the HTBI primer set was used. Using its own MiXCR run on the multiplex PCR reads, TCRdb lists one record per CDR3 protein. The sample includes about 760,000 distinct CDR3 sequences, 35% seen only once; the top ten take around a third. This clonotype was observed at least ten times.

Sequenced sample: blood. The genes are TRBV6-5 and TRBJ1-2; perhaps TRBD1 as D (6 bases). The TCR was taken from a woman aged 40 to 55 with Graves' hyperthyroidism. CDR3 DNA: TGTGCCAGCAGTTCGAGGGGGTACGATGGCTACACCTTC. Protein product: CASSSRGYDGYTF.